These T cell receptor beta chains were read from a single sample in a study of T cell changes during pregnancy in multiple sclerosis. The method was immunoSEQ multiplex PCR; TCRdb's version includes in-frame clones alone and lacks a portion of them. In the table there are about 59,000 clones, roughly 91% of which are singletons. The specimen comprised peripheral blood, sampled in the third trimester of pregnancy. The receptors stem from a female donor in good health, enrolled as a control in a pregnancy study. The CDR3 runs from the conserved cysteine through the conserved F or W. A D gene is named only where the DNA matches it firmly. The size of a clone is reported for some rows only, either as once, few or many, or as a class for expanded clones.

v_call	clone_size	d_call	j_call	cdr3_aa	cdr3_nt
TRBV6-1	NA	TRBD1	TRBJ1-2	CASSESFGQGYGYTF	TGTGCCAGCAGTGAATCCTTCGGACAGGGCTATGGCTACACCTTC
TRBV7-9	NA	NA	TRBJ2-7	CASSLGGKLDEQYF	TGTGCCAGCAGCTTAGGAGGGAAACTGGACGAGCAGTACTTC
TRBV5-1	NA	NA	TRBJ1-1	CASSLAFIGSRGTNTEAFF	TGCGCCAGCAGCTTGGCCTTCATCGGGTCCCGGGGGACGAACACTGAAGCTTTCTTT
TRBV7-9	NA	TRBD1	TRBJ1-2	CASSPSDRSASNYGYTF	TGTGCCAGCAGCCCCTCGGACAGGTCCGCTTCTAACTATGGCTACACCTTC
TRBV6-1	NA	NA	TRBJ1-5	CASILTVNSNQPQHF	TGTGCCAGCATCTTAACAGTCAATAGCAATCAGCCCCAGCATTTT
TRBV7-2	few	TRBD1	TRBJ2-7	CASSPRTGAYEQYF	TGTGCCAGCAGCCCGCGGACAGGGGCTTACGAGCAGTACTTC
TRBV7-2	NA	NA	TRBJ2-1	CASSRSGLSYNEQFF	TGTGCCAGCAGCCGGAGCGGGCTCTCCTACAATGAGCAGTTCTTC
TRBV19	NA	TRBD1	TRBJ1-1	CASSTDRGLSEAFF	TGTGCCAGTAGTACGGACAGGGGGCTCTCTGAAGCTTTCTTT
TRBV27	NA	TRBD1	TRBJ2-2	CASSGTGGNTGELFF	TGTGCCAGCAGTGGGACAGGGGGTAACACCGGGGAGCTGTTTTTT
TRBV19	few	NA	TRBJ2-2	CASSMGPVPGELFF	TGTGCCAGTAGTATGGGGCCGGTCCCCGGGGAGCTGTTTTTT
TRBV30	NA	TRBD2	TRBJ2-2	CAWSVRLASGELFF	TGTGCCTGGAGTGTACGACTAGCGTCGGGGGAGCTGTTTTTT
TRBV6-1	NA	TRBD1	TRBJ1-6	CASGQGANSPLHF	TGTGCCAGCGGACAGGGGGCGAATTCACCCCTCCACTTT
TRBV7-2	NA	NA	TRBJ2-5	CASRSQVVETQYF	TGTGCCAGCAGATCACAGGTGGTGGAGACCCAGTACTTC
TRBV29-1	NA	NA	TRBJ2-2	CSAEGTDRTRPGELFF	TGCAGCGCCGAGGGAACCGACAGGACTCGACCCGGGGAGCTGTTTTTT
TRBV29-1	NA	TRBD1	TRBJ1-2	CSVGDRIYGYTF	TGCAGCGTCGGGGACAGGATCTATGGCTACACCTTC
TRBV5-1	NA	TRBD2	TRBJ2-1	CASMGGVQPSSYNEQFF	TGCGCCAGCATGGGGGGGGTTCAACCAAGCTCCTACAATGAGCAGTTCTTC
TRBV5-1	NA	TRBD2	TRBJ2-1	CASSWTSVNEQFF	TGCGCCAGCAGCTGGACTAGCGTTAATGAGCAGTTCTTC
TRBV18	NA	NA	TRBJ1-1	CASSALNTEAFF	TGTGCCAGCTCAGCGTTGAACACTGAAGCTTTCTTT
TRBV18	NA	NA	TRBJ2-1	CASSSQYNEQFF	TGTGCCAGCTCTAGCCAGTACAATGAGCAGTTCTTC
TRBV10-3	NA	TRBD1	TRBJ2-6	CAMNSGQDYSGANVLTF	TGTGCCATGAACTCGGGACAGGATTATTCTGGGGCCAACGTCCTGACTTTC